What follows are 26 T cell receptor beta chains derived from one specimen sequenced in a study of cytomegalovirus exposure and HLA in healthy donors. The PCR made use of 60 Vbeta and 13 Jbeta primers. TCRdb's copy holds only in-frame clones and misses some; the assay was immunoSEQ multiplex PCR. The sample yields around 210,000 clones, roughly 78% seen once. The material sequenced was PBMCs. Receptors originate from a boy aged 5-17 years in good health and CMV-seronegative.

The chain couples TRBV6-1 to TRBJ2-3; 8 nucleotides agree with TRBD2. Germline trimming cut 0 bases from V and 2 bases from J; bases unmatched to any gene: 4. This CDR3 is 16 amino acids long. Germline V lookup: CDR1 MNHNS, CDR2 SASEGT. Written as DNA, the CDR3 is TGTGCCAGCAGTGAAGCCAGCGGGGGAATCACAGATACGCAGTATTTT. This gives the protein CASSEASGGITDTQYF.

The rearrangement links TRBV18 to TRBJ1-4, with D possibly being TRBD1 (5 bases). The CDR3 length is 15 residues. The V end was cut by 3 bases, the J end by 5 bases, with 13 bases between. Germline lookup yields CDR1 KGHSH and CDR2 LQKENI. The CDR3 protein is CASSPLTETNEKLFF. The CDR3 DNA sequence: TGTGCCAGCTCACCGCTGACAGAGACAAATGAAAAACTGTTTTTT.

The rearrangement joins TRBV2 to TRBJ1-1; 7 nucleotides agree with TRBD1. The CDR3 extends over 15 amino acids. Germline V lookup: CDR1 SNHLY, CDR2 FYNNEI. The V gene end was trimmed by 4 bases and the J gene end by 4 bases; junction bases not matched to a gene: 9. This CDR3 reads CASSVGTGEPTEAFF. CDR3 DNA sequence: TGTGCCAGCAGTGTTGGCACAGGGGAGCCCACTGAAGCTTTCTTT.

This chain connects TRBV4-1 to TRBJ2-1; TRBD2 aligns across 10 bases. After removal of 0 bases from V and 7 bases from J, the junction contained 6 bases not matched to a gene. This CDR3 comprises 16 residues. CDR1 and CDR2 (germline): MGHRA, YSYEKL. CDR3 loop: CASSQDLAGDRNEQFF. CDR3 DNA sequence: TGCGCCAGCAGCCAAGATCTAGCGGGGGATCGTAATGAGCAGTTCTTC.

The chain uses TRBV4-2 and TRBJ2-3; TRBD2 agrees at 9 bases. V lost 5 bases, J lost 2 bases, and 5 bases stayed unmatched. Germline CDR1 LGHNA, CDR2 YNFKEQ. CDR3 size: 15 residues. CDR3 sequence reads: CASSARLADTDTQYF. CDR3 sequence (DNA): TGTGCCAGCAGCGCTCGACTAGCGGACACAGATACGCAGTATTTT.

The J gene is TRBJ2-7, the V gene TRBV30; 8 bases are shared with TRBD1. This CDR3 has 13 amino acids. J lost 4 bases, V lost 2 bases, and 4 bases had no gene match. Germline-derived CDR1 and CDR2 are GTSNPN and SVGIG (reference sequence). For the CDR3, the DNA is TGTGCCTGGAGTAGACAGGGGAGGTACGAGCAGTACTTC. Protein sequence: CAWSRQGRYEQYF. The whole variable domain, filled in from reference TRBV30 and TRBJ2-7, reads SQTIHQWPATLVQPVGSPLSLECTVEGTSNPNLYWYRQAAGRGLQLLFYSVGIGQISSEVPQNLSASRPQDRQFILSSKKLLLSDSGFYLCAWSRQGRYEQYFGPGTRLTVT.

The chain joins TRBV7-3 to TRBJ2-3, with D hard to call. The V and J ends lost 5 bases and 3 bases respectively, with 12 bases between them. The CDR3 sequence is 14 residues long. In germline, CDR1 is SGHTA, CDR2 FQGTGA. The DNA for the CDR3 is TGTGCCAGCAGCCCCCTGACTGGGACAGATACGCAGTATTTT. Encoded protein: CASSPLTGTDTQYF.

This rearrangement joins TRBV6-5 to TRBJ2-7; D might be TRBD1 (6 bases). This CDR3 contains 15 residues. Germline V lookup: CDR1 MNHEY, CDR2 SVGAGI. Trimming removed 0 bases from V and 2 bases from J, with 11 bases in between. CDR3 protein: CASSYSVGDTYEQYF. Written as DNA, the CDR3 is TGTGCCAGCAGTTACTCGGTGGGGGACACCTACGAGCAGTACTTC.

V and J are TRBV7-9 and TRBJ1-2, with D perhaps TRBD1 (5 bases). The germline gives CDR1 SEHNR, CDR2 FQNEAQ (reference sequence). The CDR3 consists of 14 residues. V was cut by 1 base and J by 1 base, with 7 bases left in between. The CDR3 DNA follows: TGTGCCAGCAGCTTAGGGGGCCTTAACTATGGCTACACCTTC. Translating gives CASSLGGLNYGYTF.

This chain links TRBV2 with TRBJ1-1; D remains unclear. The CDR3 is made up of 14 amino acids. V was shortened by 2 bases and J by 5 bases, with 12 bases between the two germline ends. Germline CDR1 is SNHLY and CDR2 is FYNNEI. CDR3 in amino acids: CASSESVRGTEAFF. CDR3 DNA: TGTGCCAGCAGTGAATCGGTTCGGGGAACTGAAGCTTTCTTT.

The chain combines TRBV18 with TRBJ2-5, with 7 bases lining up with TRBD1. Germline-derived CDR1 and CDR2 are KGHSH and LQKENI. The CDR3 covers 13 residues. V lost 5 bases and J lost 5; bases outside the gene matches: 5. Here the CDR3 DNA reads TGTGCCAGCTCATCCCCGGACAGGGAGACCCAGTACTTC. As protein: CASSSPDRETQYF. The complete variable domain, with remaining parts taken from reference TRBV18 and TRBJ2-5, reads NAGVMQNPRHLVRRRGQEARLRCSPMKGHSHVYWYRQLPEEGLKFMVYLQKENIIDESGMPKERFSAEFPKEGPSILRIQQVVRGDSAAYFCASSSPDRETQYFGPGTRLLVL.

The chain uses TRBV6-4 and TRBJ2-6; D is uncertain. Germline lookup yields CDR1 MRHNA and CDR2 SNTAGT. There are 17 residues in the CDR3. The V gene lost 2 bases and the J gene lost 4 bases, with 15 bases spanning the gap. The CDR3 reads CASSDLAQVSGANVLTF. In nucleotides, the CDR3 is TGTGCCAGCAGTGACCTGGCCCAGGTATCGGGGGCCAACGTCCTGACTTTC.

This clone showed up just a few times. The V call is TRBV13, the J call TRBJ2-2, with 7 bases fitting TRBD1. V gave up 0 bases and J gave up 4 bases; unmatched junction bases: 8. This CDR3 spans 17 amino acids. Germline CDR1 is PRHDT and CDR2 is FYEKMQ (reference sequence). CDR3 in amino acids: CASSLGPGGSLTGELFF. CDR3 sequence (DNA): TGTGCCAGCAGCTTAGGTCCAGGGGGTAGTCTCACCGGGGAGCTGTTTTTT.

The chain has TRBV30 and TRBJ1-3, with D unclear. Germline values: CDR1 GTSNPN, CDR2 SVGIG (reference sequence). The germline V and J ends were trimmed by 2 bases and 1 base, with 12 bases remaining between them. This CDR3 contains 15 residues. The CDR3 protein is CAWSQDLASGNTIYF. The CDR3 nucleotides are TGTGCCTGGAGTCAGGACCTAGCGTCTGGAAACACCATATATTTT. The full variable domain, completed using reference TRBV30 and TRBJ1-3, is SQTIHQWPATLVQPVGSPLSLECTVEGTSNPNLYWYRQAAGRGLQLLFYSVGIGQISSEVPQNLSASRPQDRQFILSSKKLLLSDSGFYLCAWSQDLASGNTIYFGEGSWLTVV.

DNA for the CDR3: TGTGCCAGCAGTTTAACTAGCGGGGGGACAGATACGCAGTATTTT. Its protein is CASSLTSGGTDTQYF. The V gene is TRBV13, the J gene TRBJ2-3; the match to TRBD2 covers 12 bases. Germline CDR1 is PRHDT and CDR2 is FYEKMQ (reference sequence). The CDR3 totals 15 residues. The ends lost 6 bases at V and 3 bases at J; junction bases unmatched: 4.

The rearrangement joins TRBV7-8 to TRBJ2-3, with D perhaps TRBD1 (5 bases). Between the trimmed V and J ends, which lost 1 base and 7 bases, there was a span of 21 bases. This CDR3 contains 17 residues. Germline values: CDR1 SGHVS, CDR2 FQNEAQ. The CDR3 DNA follows: TGTGCCAGCAGCTTAGTAGATATGCAGGGCGGTCCCTATACGCAGTATTTT. This codes for CASSLVDMQGGPYTQYF.

The chain carries TRBV29-1 and TRBJ2-5; D is possibly TRBD1 (6 bases). The J call may be wrong; the DNA end is better matched by TRBJ2-7. CDR3 length equals 15 residues. Germline loops: CDR1 SQVTM, CDR2 ANQGSEA. CDR3 sequence: CSVRPTYRDNDEQYF. The CDR3 nucleotides are TGCAGCGTCCGGCCCACTTACAGGGATAACGACGAGCAGTACTTC.

J is TRBJ1-1 and V is TRBV11-3; tentatively, D is TRBD1 (5 bases). Germline V gene data show CDR1 as SGHNT and CDR2 as YENEEA. This CDR3 is built from 13 residues. Deletions cut 2 bases from V and 10 bases from J, with 14 bases between. This CDR3 is CASSLSAGKGAFF. The CDR3 coding sequence is TGTGCCAGCAGCTTAAGTGCAGGGAAAGGAGCTTTCTTT. The variable domain in full, with the rest retrieved from reference TRBV11-3 and TRBJ1-1, is EAGVVQSPRYKIIEKKQPVAFWCNPISGHNTLYWYLQNLGQGPELLIRYENEEAVDDSQLPKDRFSAERLKGVDSTLKIQPAELGDSAVYLCASSLSAGKGAFFGQGTRLTVV.

J is TRBJ2-4 and V is TRBV27; tentatively, D is TRBD2 (8 bases). CDR1 and CDR2 (germline): MNHEY, SMNVEV (reference sequence). V lost 4 bases and J 7 bases, leaving 20 bases between the germline ends. This CDR3 region has 16 residues. This CDR3 reads CASSSGGGVGWNIQYF. CDR3 nucleotide sequence: TGTGCCAGCAGTTCGGGAGGGGGCGTTGGTTGGAACATTCAGTACTTC.

CDR3 amino acids: CASSSLREQFF. The CDR3 nucleotides read TGTGCCAGCAGTAGCTTGCGCGAGCAGTTCTTC. The rearrangement links TRBV6-5 to TRBJ2-1; D not resolved. The germline gives CDR1 MNHEY, CDR2 SVGAGI. Trimming removed 5 bases at V and 10 bases at J, with 9 bases between. The CDR3 is made up of 11 amino acids.

The chain employs TRBV9 and TRBJ2-1; tentatively, D is TRBD1 (5 bases). The V end was cut by 0 bases, the J end by 3 bases, with 7 bases between. The CDR3 covers 14 residues. CDR1 is SGDLS, CDR2 YYNGEE, per germline. For the CDR3, the DNA is TGTGCCAGCAGCGTAGTGGACATCTACAATGAGCAGTTCTTC. Protein sequence: CASSVVDIYNEQFF. The entire variable domain, with the rest obtained from reference TRBV9 and TRBJ2-1, is as follows: DSGVTQTPKHLITATGQRVTLRCSPRSGDLSVYWYQQSLDQGLQFLIQYYNGEERAKGNILERFSAQQFPDLHSELNLSSLELGDSALYFCASSVVDIYNEQFFGPGTRLTVL.

The rearrangement joins TRBV29-1 to TRBJ2-1, with 11 bases matching TRBD2. V shed 7 bases, J shed 5 bases, and the junction held 10 bases outside the gene matches. CDR3 length equals 15 residues. Germline V gene data show CDR1 as SQVTM and CDR2 as ANQGSEA. The CDR3 sequence is CSAETSGRSNNEQFF. CDR3 in DNA: TGCAGCGCCGAAACTAGCGGGAGATCTAACAATGAGCAGTTCTTC.

The chain links TRBV19 to TRBJ1-4, with a weak D call TRBD1 (6 bases). The CDR3 runs to 13 residues. V lost 6 bases, J lost 15 bases, and 20 bases lay in between. Per the germline V gene, CDR1 is LNHDA and CDR2 is SQIVND (reference sequence). CDR3 sequence: CASSGAGALRVFF. For the CDR3, the DNA is TGTGCCAGTAGCGGCGCAGGGGCCTTAAGGGTGTTTTTT.

This clone was detected only once. The gene calls are TRBV15 and TRBJ1-5, with D possibly being TRBD1 (6 bases). CDR3 length: 14 residues. Germline V gene lookup returns CDR1 LNHNV and CDR2 YYDKDF (reference sequence). Trimming cost V 8 bases and J 4 bases, with 15 bases left between them. As DNA, the CDR3 is TGTGCCACCTCTACCGGGACACCTAATCAGCCCCAGCATTTT. Protein product: CATSTGTPNQPQHF. The entire variable domain, with the rest obtained from reference TRBV15 and TRBJ1-5, is as follows: DAMVIQNPRYQVTQFGKPVTLSCSQTLNHNVMYWYQQKSSQAPKLLFHYYDKDFNNEADTPDNFQSRRPNTSFCFLDIRSPGLGDTAMYLCATSTGTPNQPQHFGDGTRLSIL.

This clone was picked up a small number of times. The chain employs TRBV5-4 and TRBJ2-5, with 9 bases that match TRBD1. V was clipped by 4 bases and J by 5 bases; unmatched bases: 9. Germline V lookup: CDR1 SGHNT, CDR2 YYREEE (reference sequence). The CDR3 spans 15 residues. The CDR3 is CASSQPQGARETQYF. In nucleotides, the CDR3 is TGTGCCAGCAGCCAACCACAGGGGGCTAGGGAGACCCAGTACTTC.

The gene calls are TRBV5-1 and TRBJ2-1; perhaps TRBD2 as D (6 bases). Trimming removed 0 bases from V and 5 bases from J, with 21 bases in between. The germline gives CDR1 SGHRS, CDR2 YFSETQ. The CDR3 runs to 18 residues. CDR3 sequence reads: CASSLGRFATPGDNEQFF. CDR3 nucleotides: TGCGCCAGCAGCTTGGGGCGATTCGCGACCCCGGGGGACAATGAGCAGTTCTTC. The full variable domain, rest sourced from reference TRBV5-1 and TRBJ2-1, is KAGVTQTPRYLIKTRGQQVTLSCSPISGHRSVSWYQQTPGQGLQFLFEYFSETQRNKGNFPGRFSGRQFSNSRSEMNVSTLELGDSALYLCASSLGRFATPGDNEQFFGPGTRLTVL.